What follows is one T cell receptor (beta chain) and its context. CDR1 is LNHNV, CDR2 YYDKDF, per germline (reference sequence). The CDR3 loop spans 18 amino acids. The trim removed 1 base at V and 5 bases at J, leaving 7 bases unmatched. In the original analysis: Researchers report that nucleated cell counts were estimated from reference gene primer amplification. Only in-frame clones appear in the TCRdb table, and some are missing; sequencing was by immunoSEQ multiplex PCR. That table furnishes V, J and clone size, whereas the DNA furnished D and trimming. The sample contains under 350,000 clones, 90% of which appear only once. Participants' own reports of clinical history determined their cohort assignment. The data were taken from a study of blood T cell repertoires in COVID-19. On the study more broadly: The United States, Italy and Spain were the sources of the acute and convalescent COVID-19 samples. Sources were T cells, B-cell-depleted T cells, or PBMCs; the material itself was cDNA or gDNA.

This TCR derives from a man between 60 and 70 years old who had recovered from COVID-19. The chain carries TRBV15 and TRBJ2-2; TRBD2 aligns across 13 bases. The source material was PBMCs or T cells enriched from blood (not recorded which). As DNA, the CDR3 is TGTGCCACCAGCAGAGCCGGGACTAGCGGGAAAGGGACCGGGGAGCTGTTTTTT. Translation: CATSRAGTSGKGTGELFF.